This T cell receptor (beta chain) came from a study of CD8+CD57+ T cells in acquired aplastic anemia. Study background: Sorted CD4+ and CD8+ cells yielded roughly 3 ug of DNA on average. The study, taken as a whole, reports: Comparison of patients with controls identified about 27 shared CD8+ CDR3 sequences. CD8+ Simpson's diversity in patients was not significantly different from that in controls.

Before being chosen for sequencing, patients had shown CD8+CD57+ cell expansion by flow cytometry. By the time of blood sampling, patients had still received no therapy. V lost 3 bases and J 3 bases, leaving 20 bases between the germline ends. Germline V gene sequence: CDR1 LNHDA, CDR2 SQIVND (reference sequence). The CDR3 has 18 amino acids. This clonotype was seen more than once but under ten times. The antigen remains unidentified. The TCR beta profiling, which covered VDJ combination and CDR3 sequence, was carried out using genomic DNA as the template. A single record per CDR3 protein comes from TCRdb applying MiXCR to the reads. This sample has about half a million distinct CDR3 sequences, with more than 25% found just once.

The TCR comes from a human donor with aplastic anemia. This chain connects TRBV19 to TRBJ2-2, with D perhaps matching TRBD1 (8 bases). Specimen: sorted CD4+, CD8+, or CD8+CD57+ T cells (not recorded which) from PBMCs. The CDR3 coding sequence is TGTGCCAGTAGTATCGACAGGGGACTAACCCGCGACACCGGGGAGCTGTTTTTT. Translated: CASSIDRGLTRDTGELFF.